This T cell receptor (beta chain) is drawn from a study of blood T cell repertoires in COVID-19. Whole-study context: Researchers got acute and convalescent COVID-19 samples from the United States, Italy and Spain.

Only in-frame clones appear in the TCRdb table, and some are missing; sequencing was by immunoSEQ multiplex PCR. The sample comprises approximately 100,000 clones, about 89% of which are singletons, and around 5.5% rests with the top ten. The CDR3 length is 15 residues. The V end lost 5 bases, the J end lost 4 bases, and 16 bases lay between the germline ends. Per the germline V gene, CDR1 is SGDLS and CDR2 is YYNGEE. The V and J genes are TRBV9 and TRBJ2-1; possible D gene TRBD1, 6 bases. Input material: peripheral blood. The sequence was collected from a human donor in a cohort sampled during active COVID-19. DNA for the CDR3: TGTGCCAGCAGTCGAGAGGGTGGGACATACAATGAGCAGTTCTTC. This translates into CASSREGGTYNEQFF.